The rows below give T cell receptor beta chains drawn from one sample of a study of blood T cell repertoires in COVID-19. Sequenced by immunoSEQ multiplex PCR; TCRdb stores in-frame clones only, minus some. The sample includes about 89,000 clones, about four fifths of them seen just once. The sample comprised peripheral blood. The source is a man between 65 and 79 years old with COVID-19, enrolled during active disease. Each CDR3 is given with its conserved first and last residue. Each record gives: V gene, clone size, D gene, J gene, CDR3 protein, CDR3 DNA. A D gene is named only where the DNA matches it firmly. Clone sizes are given selectively: once, few, many, or a class where the clone is expanded.

v_gene: TRBV19
abundance: .
d_gene: TRBD1
j_gene: TRBJ1-2
CDR3aa: CASSRRTGARGYTF
CDR3nt: TGTGCCAGTAGTAGGCGGACAGGGGCTAGGGGCTACACCTTC

v_gene: TRBV6-2/TRBV6-3
abundance: .
d_gene: TRBD2
j_gene: TRBJ2-5
CDR3aa: CASSYRRGGQETQYF
CDR3nt: TGTGCCAGCAGTTACCGACGGGGGGGTCAAGAGACCCAGTACTTC

v_gene: TRBV7-8
abundance: .
d_gene: TRBD1
j_gene: TRBJ1-5
CDR3aa: CASSLGGQGDVGQPQHF
CDR3nt: TGTGCCAGCAGCTTAGGGGGACAGGGGGATGTGGGTCAGCCCCAGCATTTT

v_gene: TRBV9
abundance: .
d_gene: .
j_gene: TRBJ1-2
CDR3aa: CASSPVGVNYGYTF
CDR3nt: TGTGCCAGCAGCCCAGTAGGGGTTAACTATGGCTACACCTTC

v_gene: TRBV7-8
abundance: .
d_gene: TRBD1
j_gene: TRBJ1-1
CDR3aa: CASSPGQGTEAFF
CDR3nt: TGTGCCAGCAGCCCGGGACAGGGCACTGAAGCTTTCTTT

v_gene: TRBV19
abundance: .
d_gene: .
j_gene: TRBJ1-5
CDR3aa: CASSILRAAQDQPQHF
CDR3nt: TGTGCCAGTAGTATACTCCGGGCCGCACAGGATCAGCCCCAGCATTTT

v_gene: TRBV6-5
abundance: .
d_gene: .
j_gene: TRBJ1-5
CDR3aa: CASTSGGLNQPQHF
CDR3nt: TGTGCCAGCACCTCCGGGGGGCTCAATCAGCCCCAGCATTTT

v_gene: TRBV6-5
abundance: .
d_gene: .
j_gene: TRBJ1-6
CDR3aa: CASSYPNSPLHF
CDR3nt: TGTGCCAGCAGTTACCCAAATTCACCCCTCCACTTT

v_gene: TRBV4-3
abundance: few
d_gene: .
j_gene: TRBJ1-6
CDR3aa: CASSQGRGRNSPLHF
CDR3nt: TGCGCCAGCAGCCAAGGCCGGGGAAGAAATTCACCCCTCCACTTT

v_gene: TRBV24-1
abundance: .
d_gene: .
j_gene: TRBJ1-5
CDR3aa: CATSERVDQPQHF
CDR3nt: TGTGCCACCAGTGAGCGGGTTGATCAGCCCCAGCATTTT

v_gene: TRBV5-1
abundance: .
d_gene: TRBD1
j_gene: TRBJ1-1
CDR3aa: CASATGGSDLAFF
CDR3nt: TGCGCCAGCGCCACAGGGGGCTCTGATTTAGCTTTCTTT

v_gene: TRBV6-2/TRBV6-3
abundance: .
d_gene: .
j_gene: TRBJ1-1
CDR3aa: CASSYSNPDPQAEAFF
CDR3nt: TGTGCCAGCAGTTACTCGAATCCCGACCCCCAGGCGGAAGCTTTCTTT

v_gene: TRBV11-2
abundance: .
d_gene: TRBD1
j_gene: TRBJ2-7
CDR3aa: CASSFDRGTGEQYF
CDR3nt: TGTGCCAGCAGCTTCGACAGGGGTACGGGCGAGCAGTACTTC

v_gene: TRBV5-1
abundance: few
d_gene: .
j_gene: TRBJ2-3
CDR3aa: CASSLRRSDTDTQYF
CDR3nt: TGCGCCAGCAGCTTGCGGCGGTCGGACACAGATACGCAGTATTTT

v_gene: TRBV15
abundance: .
d_gene: TRBD1
j_gene: TRBJ1-6
CDR3aa: CATRPGAGDRGSPLHF
CDR3nt: TGTGCCACCAGACCTGGGGCTGGGGACAGAGGTTCACCCCTCCACTTT

v_gene: TRBV2
abundance: .
d_gene: .
j_gene: TRBJ1-2
CDR3aa: CASSRGMAGGDGYTF
CDR3nt: TGTGCCAGCAGTAGAGGGATGGCGGGAGGAGATGGCTACACCTTC

v_gene: TRBV6-4
abundance: .
d_gene: .
j_gene: TRBJ1-6
CDR3aa: CASSDSIDSLNSPLHF
CDR3nt: TGTGCCAGCAGTGACTCGATCGACAGCTTAAATTCACCCCTCCACTTT

v_gene: TRBV7-9
abundance: .
d_gene: TRBD1
j_gene: TRBJ2-5
CDR3aa: CASSLGGPVQETQYF
CDR3nt: TGTGCCAGCAGCCTAGGGGGCCCGGTCCAAGAGACCCAGTACTTC

v_gene: TRBV4-1
abundance: once
d_gene: TRBD1
j_gene: TRBJ1-2
CDR3aa: CASSQDRDSLFLYGYTF
CDR3nt: TGCGCCAGCAGCCAAGATAGGGACAGCCTCTTTCTATATGGCTACACCTTC

v_gene: TRBV29-1
abundance: .
d_gene: .
j_gene: TRBJ2-3
CDR3aa: CSVAVTDTQYF
CDR3nt: TGCAGCGTTGCGGTAACAGATACGCAGTATTTT

v_gene: TRBV29-1
abundance: few
d_gene: .
j_gene: TRBJ2-4
CDR3aa: CSVRVHRNIQYF
CDR3nt: TGCAGCGTGAGGGTTCATAGAAACATTCAGTACTTC

v_gene: TRBV5-1
abundance: few
d_gene: TRBD1
j_gene: TRBJ1-2
CDR3aa: CASSFFTTGVKGYGYTF
CDR3nt: TGCGCCAGCAGCTTCTTCACAACAGGGGTAAAAGGCTATGGCTACACCTTC

v_gene: TRBV10-1
abundance: few
d_gene: TRBD2
j_gene: TRBJ2-1
CDR3aa: CATGRGDYLDEQFF
CDR3nt: TGCGCCACCGGGAGGGGAGACTATTTGGATGAGCAGTTCTTC

v_gene: TRBV7-2
abundance: once
d_gene: TRBD1
j_gene: TRBJ1-2
CDR3aa: CASSLTSTGITGYTF
CDR3nt: TGTGCCAGCAGCTTAACCTCGACAGGGATCACTGGCTACACCTTC

v_gene: TRBV19
abundance: .
d_gene: .
j_gene: TRBJ1-6
CDR3aa: CASSPQQGRSPLHF
CDR3nt: TGTGCCAGTAGTCCGCAACAGGGTCGGTCACCCCTCCACTTT

v_gene: TRBV3-1/TRBV3-2
abundance: once
d_gene: .
j_gene: TRBJ1-1
CDR3aa: CASRQTGAGTEAFF
CDR3nt: TGTGCCAGCAGACAAACAGGAGCCGGCACTGAAGCTTTCTTT

v_gene: TRBV6-2/TRBV6-3
abundance: .
d_gene: TRBD1
j_gene: TRBJ2-5
CDR3aa: CASSYLRTGGETQYF
CDR3nt: TGTGCCAGCAGTTACCTGCGGACAGGGGGGGAGACCCAGTACTTC

v_gene: TRBV30
abundance: .
d_gene: .
j_gene: TRBJ1-1
CDR3aa: CAWSGQGNHEAFF
CDR3nt: TGTGCCTGGAGTGGCCAGGGGAATCATGAAGCTTTCTTT

v_gene: TRBV10-1
abundance: few
d_gene: .
j_gene: TRBJ2-3
CDR3aa: CASSSGKGTDTQYF
CDR3nt: TGCGCCAGCAGTTCGGGGAAGGGCACAGATACGCAGTATTTT

v_gene: TRBV7-2
abundance: .
d_gene: TRBD2
j_gene: TRBJ2-7
CDR3aa: CASSPSGMSYEQYF
CDR3nt: TGTGCCAGCAGCCCTAGCGGGATGTCCTACGAGCAGTACTTC

v_gene: TRBV19
abundance: .
d_gene: .
j_gene: TRBJ1-5
CDR3aa: CASSGHQGLGINQPQHF
CDR3nt: TGTGCCAGTAGTGGTCATCAGGGGTTGGGGATTAATCAGCCCCAGCATTTT

v_gene: TRBV6-5
abundance: .
d_gene: .
j_gene: TRBJ1-5
CDR3aa: CASRTGGSNQPQHF
CDR3nt: TGTGCCAGCAGGACCGGGGGTAGCAATCAGCCCCAGCATTTT

v_gene: TRBV11-2
abundance: .
d_gene: .
j_gene: TRBJ2-7
CDR3aa: CASSLDPPVYEQYF
CDR3nt: TGTGCCAGCAGCTTAGATCCCCCGGTGTACGAGCAGTACTTC

v_gene: TRBV7-2
abundance: many
d_gene: .
j_gene: TRBJ1-1
CDR3aa: CASSLLGGDTEAFF
CDR3nt: TGTGCCAGCAGCTTATTGGGGGGAGACACTGAAGCTTTCTTT

v_gene: TRBV3-1/TRBV3-2
abundance: once
d_gene: .
j_gene: TRBJ2-7
CDR3aa: CASSQYEGGYEQYF
CDR3nt: TGTGCCAGCAGCCAGTACGAGGGGGGGTACGAGCAGTACTTC

v_gene: TRBV7-9
abundance: .
d_gene: TRBD2
j_gene: TRBJ2-3
CDR3aa: CASSRTSGRPEDTQYF
CDR3nt: TGTGCCAGCAGCCGGACTAGCGGGAGGCCTGAAGATACGCAGTATTTT

v_gene: TRBV12-3/TRBV12-4
abundance: .
d_gene: .
j_gene: TRBJ1-2
CDR3aa: CASSFAGAGGYTF
CDR3nt: TGTGCCAGCAGTTTTGCAGGGGCGGGTGGCTACACCTTC

v_gene: TRBV12-5
abundance: .
d_gene: TRBD1
j_gene: TRBJ1-2
CDR3aa: CASGLVRDRGHYGYTF
CDR3nt: TGTGCTAGTGGTTTGGTACGGGACAGGGGGCACTATGGCTACACCTTC

v_gene: TRBV3-1/TRBV3-2
abundance: .
d_gene: .
j_gene: TRBJ1-2
CDR3aa: CATTDRGGYGYTF
CDR3nt: TGTGCCACCACGGACAGAGGAGGCTATGGCTACACCTTC